The 10 T cell receptor beta chains presented below share a single source sample, sequenced in a study of T cells in Graves' hyperthyroidism and ophthalmopathy (dated by TCRdb to the late 2010s). The library was built by means of multiplex PCR. TCRdb names Illumina HiSeq 2000 as the instrument used. The TCR beta CDR3 regions were amplified from the RNA transcripts. The TCR CDR3 was subjected to a first round of RT-PCR using the HTBI primer set and the Qiagen OneStep RT-PCR kit. TCRdb's own reprocessing of the public reads used fastp at Q25 and MiXCR and kept productive beta chains. Rows are combined by CDR3 protein, so each entry shows the most common genes and DNA. In this sample the table shows 300,000 to 450,000 distinct CDR3 sequences, about 17% of which occur a single time. Roughly a third of the sample is taken by the ten largest. What was sequenced was blood. Source of these receptors: a woman in her 30s with Graves' hyperthyroidism that later progressed to Graves' ophthalmopathy.

This clonotype was seen repeatedly, ten times or more. The chain recombines TRBV20-1 with TRBJ1-2; the D is unclear. Trimming cost V 4 bases and J 4 bases, with 19 bases left between them. The CDR3 has 15 residues. Per the germline V gene, CDR1 is DFQATT and CDR2 is SNEGSKA (reference sequence). In DNA form, the CDR3 reads TGCAGTGCTACCGAAGTGGAGCAGAATGGCTATGGCTACACCTTC. Its protein is CSATEVEQNGYGYTF.

The chain is built from TRBV3-1 and TRBJ2-4; D is perhaps TRBD1 (6 bases). The germline V gene has CDR1 LGHDT and CDR2 YNNKEL (reference sequence). This CDR3 has 15 residues. Trimming shortened V by 2 bases and J by 3 bases, and 11 bases separated the two germline ends. Here the CDR3 reads CASSQKDSNKNIQYF. CDR3 DNA: TGTGCCAGCAGCCAAAAGGACAGCAACAAAAACATTCAGTACTTC.

This clonotype was recorded at least ten times. V usage is TRBV7-9 and J usage is TRBJ2-3; 10 positions match TRBD1. Germline CDR1 reads SEHNR; CDR2 reads FQNEAQ (reference sequence). This CDR3 contains 17 residues. V gave up 5 bases and J gave up 1 base; unmatched junction bases: 9. The CDR3 loop reads CASSPLWDRGGTDTQYF. CDR3 coding DNA: TGTGCCAGCAGCCCCCTATGGGACAGGGGAGGCACAGATACGCAGTATTTT. Variable domain in full (rest from reference TRBV7-9 and TRBJ2-3): DTGVSQNPRHKITKRGQNVTFRCDPISEHNRLYWYRQTLGQGPEFLTYFQNEAQLEKSRLLSDRFSAERPKGSFSTLEIQRTEQGDSAMYLCASSPLWDRGGTDTQYFGPGTRLTVL.

This clonotype was detected ten times or more. The chain recombines TRBV4-1 with TRBJ1-1; 8 bases line up with TRBD1. The V gene end was trimmed by 0 bases and the J gene end by 10 bases; junction bases not matched to a gene: 10. The length of the CDR3 is 15 residues. CDR1 and CDR2 from the germline V gene are MGHRA and YSYEKL. CDR3 loop: CASSQEDPGTGGAFF. CDR3 nucleotide sequence: TGCGCCAGCAGCCAAGAAGATCCAGGGACAGGTGGAGCTTTCTTT.

This clonotype was counted once. This may stem from a read error, because a much larger clone lies one nucleotide away. V and J are TRBV2 and TRBJ2-3, with D perhaps being TRBD1 or TRBD2 (5 bases each). Per the germline V gene, CDR1 is SNHLY and CDR2 is FYNNEI. The CDR3 is 15 amino acids. The CDR3 loop reads CVSAEGSTSTDTQYF. In DNA, the CDR3 is TGTGTCAGCGCAGAGGGGTCGACTAGCACAGATACGCAGTATTTT.

Many counts were recorded for this clonotype. The chain recombines TRBV5-1 with TRBJ2-2, with TRBD2 identical over 11 bases. The CDR3 runs to 15 residues. The V gene end was trimmed by 5 bases and the J gene end by 5 bases; junction bases not matched to a gene: 5. Germline V CDR1 and CDR2: SGHRS, YFSETQ. The CDR3 protein is CASRVLAGVTGELFF. For the CDR3, the DNA is TGCGCCAGCAGGGTACTAGCGGGAGTGACCGGGGAGCTGTTTTTT.

This chain uses TRBV27 with TRBJ2-1; D is ambiguous. Germline assignment: CDR1 MNHEY and CDR2 SMNVEV (reference sequence). The CDR3 sequence is 15 residues long. The V end was cut by 0 bases, the J end by 0 bases, with 6 bases between. The CDR3 nucleotides are TGTGCCAGCAGTTTATCAGGTCCCTCCTACAATGAGCAGTTCTTC. It specifies CASSLSGPSYNEQFF.

At least ten counts were recorded for this clonotype. The V call is TRBV2, the J call TRBJ2-3, with TRBD2 matching over 11 bases. This CDR3 comprises 16 residues. J was trimmed by 3 bases and V by 6 bases; bases with no gene match: 8. From germline, CDR1 is SNHLY and CDR2 FYNNEI. The CDR3 sequence is CASRETSGMSTDTQYF. Written as DNA, the CDR3 is TGTGCCAGCAGGGAGACTAGCGGGATGAGTACAGATACGCAGTATTTT.

This clonotype occurred a few times. The chain combines TRBV19 with TRBJ2-2; D is perhaps TRBD1 (5 bases). CDR1 is LNHDA, CDR2 SQIVND, per germline (reference sequence). The CDR3 spans 16 residues. V lost 2 bases and J 0 bases, leaving 10 bases between the germline ends. The CDR3 loop is CASSIRARANTGELFF. The CDR3 DNA reads as TGTGCCAGTAGTATACGGGCCAGGGCGAACACCGGGGAGCTGTTTTTT.

A few counts support this clonotype. The genes are TRBV5-1 and TRBJ2-5; maybe TRBD1 (5 bases). Looked up from germline, CDR1 is SGHRS and CDR2 is YFSETQ. There are 16 residues in the CDR3. The V end was cut by 4 bases, the J end by 5 bases, with 21 bases between. The CDR3 DNA is TGCGCCAGCAGCGAAAGGACATCGCCCGGGCTGGAGACCCAGTACTTC. It codes for CASSERTSPGLETQYF.